This T cell receptor beta chain is from a study of blood T cell repertoires in COVID-19. Only in-frame clones appear in the TCRdb table, and some are missing; sequencing was by immunoSEQ multiplex PCR. The sample consists of about 160,000 clones, over 80% of them appearing once. The CDR3 totals 18 residues. The germline V gene encodes CDR1 LGHDT and CDR2 YNNKEL (reference sequence). V trimming: 3 bases; J trimming: 0 bases; junction bases outside the gene matches: 5. The sequenced sample was peripheral blood. This clonotype was obtained from an elderly woman with active or convalescent COVID-19. The V and J genes are TRBV3-1 (or the pseudogene TRBV3-2) and TRBJ2-6; 10 bases line up with TRBD1. CDR3 residues: CASSHRQGADSGANVLTF. In nucleotides, the CDR3 is TGTGCCAGCAGCCATCGACAGGGGGCTGACTCTGGGGCCAACGTCCTGACTTTC.